Each of the 21 T cell receptor beta chains below was sequenced from the same sample in a study of T cell changes during pregnancy in multiple sclerosis. The method was immunoSEQ multiplex PCR; TCRdb's version includes in-frame clones alone and lacks a portion of them. Among about 120,000 clones, approximately 94% were seen once, and the ten largest hold around 6%. The sample in question was peripheral blood, obtained before pregnancy. The receptors were sampled from a female donor with multiple sclerosis, enrolled in a pregnancy study.

The chain uses TRBV4-2 and TRBJ2-3; TRBD1 is a possible D gene (6 bases). CDR1 LGHNA and CDR2 YNFKEQ come from the germline V gene. The CDR3 has 16 amino acids. V was trimmed by 3 bases and J by 1 base, leaving 14 bases between them. The CDR3 bases are TGTGCCAGCAGCCAGAGGGGGAGCCGGGGCACAGATACGCAGTATTTT. It specifies CASSQRGSRGTDTQYF.

The CDR3 DNA follows: TGTGCCAGCAGTGAGAAGGGGGAGACCCAGTACTTC. It encodes CASSEKGETQYF. V gene TRBV2 combines with J gene TRBJ2-5, with a tentative D call TRBD1 (5 bases). The CDR3 has 12 amino acids. The V end was cut by 3 bases, the J end by 5 bases, with 7 bases between. Germline V gene lookup returns CDR1 SNHLY and CDR2 FYNNEI.

The rearrangement links TRBV28 to TRBJ2-1, with D possibly being TRBD2 (5 bases). The germline V gene encodes CDR1 MDHEN and CDR2 SYDVKM. CDR3 length: 15 residues. V lost 7 bases and J 1 base, leaving 14 bases between the germline ends. In DNA form, the CDR3 reads TGTGCCAGCACCGACGACTACCGTTCCTACAATGAGCAGTTCTTC. Its protein is CASTDDYRSYNEQFF.

The rearrangement joins TRBV29-1 to TRBJ2-2; TRBD2 matches at 7 bases. This CDR3 spans 14 amino acids. CDR1 is SQVTM and CDR2 is ANQGSEA in the germline V gene. Unmatched junction bases numbered 4, after V lost 4 bases and J lost 2 bases. CDR3 sequence: CSVVGRVNTGELFF. The CDR3 DNA follows: TGCAGCGTTGTAGGGAGGGTCAACACCGGGGAGCTGTTTTTT.

This chain links TRBV9 with TRBJ1-2, with TRBD1 matching over 7 bases. Per the germline V gene, CDR1 is SGDLS and CDR2 is YYNGEE. The CDR3 extends over 16 amino acids. The V segment lost 4 bases and the J segment 4 bases; nucleotides outside the gene matches: 13. CDR3 amino acids: CASSLFDRVGTYGYTF. The CDR3 nucleotides read TGTGCCAGCAGCCTGTTCGACAGGGTGGGTACCTATGGCTACACCTTC.

This clone has just one count. This chain links TRBV9 with TRBJ1-5, with 7 bases lining up with TRBD1. CDR3 length: 14 amino acids. V lost 4 bases, J lost 2 bases, and 3 bases stayed unmatched. Looked up from germline, CDR1 is SGDLS and CDR2 is YYNGEE. The CDR3 loop is CASSPQGGNQPQHF. For the CDR3, the DNA is TGTGCCAGCAGCCCCCAGGGGGGCAATCAGCCCCAGCATTTT.

The rearrangement links TRBV27 to TRBJ1-2, with 11 bases that match TRBD1. Germline V CDR1 and CDR2: MNHEY, SMNVEV (reference sequence). This CDR3 comprises 18 residues. The junction had 10 bases not matched to a gene; V was cut back by 0 bases and J by 4 bases. CDR3 amino acids: CASSLSRTGGQSGYGYTF. The CDR3 nucleotides are TGTGCCAGCAGTTTATCGAGGACAGGGGGCCAGAGTGGCTATGGCTACACCTTC.

This chain links TRBV19 with TRBJ1-4; possibly TRBD1 for D (5 bases). In germline, CDR1 is LNHDA, CDR2 SQIVND (reference sequence). This CDR3 comprises 14 residues. Trimming took off 11 bases at V and 7 bases at J, with 20 bases between the two ends. The CDR3 DNA follows: TGTGCCTCCGCTGGAGGGGCCGTAGGTGAAAAACTGTTTTTT. Translation gives CASAGGAVGEKLFF. The complete variable domain, with remaining parts taken from reference TRBV19 and TRBJ1-4, reads DGGITQSPKYLFRKEGQNVTLSCEQNLNHDAMYWYRQDPGQGLRLIYYSQIVNDFQKGDIAEGYSVSREKKESFPLTVTSAQKNPTAFYLCASAGGAVGEKLFFGSGTQLSVL.

The V gene is TRBV6-6, the J gene TRBJ1-1, with unresolved D. Trimming pared 0 bases from V and 1 base from J, leaving 3 bases between. The V gene's germline CDR1 is MNHNY and CDR2 SVGAGI (reference sequence). CDR3 length: 13 residues. The CDR3 nucleotides are TGTGCCAGCAGTTACTCTCAGAACACTGAAGCTTTCTTT. Its translation is CASSYSQNTEAFF.

J is TRBJ2-7 and V is TRBV5-1; tentatively, D is TRBD2 (7 bases). The CDR3 contains 14 residues. The ends were cut back, 4 bases at V and 7 bases at J, with 18 bases in the middle. CDR1 SGHRS and CDR2 YFSETQ come from the germline V gene. CDR3 in amino acids: CASSPRGGAGEQYF. The CDR3 nucleotides are TGCGCCAGCAGCCCGCGAGGGGGGGCGGGAGAGCAGTACTTC. Based on the CDR3 plus reference TRBV5-1 and TRBJ2-7, the full variable domain is KAGVTQTPRYLIKTRGQQVTLSCSPISGHRSVSWYQQTPGQGLQFLFEYFSETQRNKGNFPGRFSGRQFSNSRSEMNVSTLELGDSALYLCASSPRGGAGEQYFGPGTRLTVT.

The chain links TRBV5-1 to TRBJ1-1, with 8 bases aligning to TRBD1. The CDR3 runs to 15 residues. Trimming at V came to 3 bases and at J to 4 bases, leaving 8 bases not matched to a gene. Looked up from germline, CDR1 is SGHRS and CDR2 is YFSETQ. The DNA for the CDR3 is TGCGCCAGCAGCTGGGGGGGAACAGGGGGCACTGAAGCTTTCTTT. It specifies CASSWGGTGGTEAFF.

V gene TRBV28 combines with J gene TRBJ2-7, with D unclear. The CDR3 length is 14 residues. Per germline, CDR1 MDHEN and CDR2 SYDVKM. Trimming took off 6 bases at V and 0 bases at J, with 12 bases between the two ends. The CDR3 region has the DNA TGTGCCAGCAGACGACCCGGGTCCTCCTACGAGCAGTACTTC. Its protein product is CASRRPGSSYEQYF.

The chain recombines TRBV6-4 with TRBJ2-7; 11 bases are a match to TRBD1. Per the germline V gene, CDR1 is MRHNA and CDR2 is SNTAGT. This CDR3 has 19 residues. Trimming at V came to 2 bases and at J to 3 bases, leaving 15 bases not matched to a gene. The CDR3 is CASSDQRTGGKVVHYEQYF. The CDR3 DNA follows: TGTGCCAGCAGTGACCAAAGGACAGGGGGCAAGGTGGTGCACTACGAGCAGTACTTC.

This sequence joins TRBV28 and TRBJ1-2; 9 nucleotides agree with TRBD1. The length of the CDR3 is 13 residues. Germline lookup yields CDR1 MDHEN and CDR2 SYDVKM. The trim removed 6 bases at V and 6 bases at J, leaving 5 bases unmatched. The CDR3 here is CASRHRGRNGYTF. The CDR3 DNA reads TGTGCCAGCAGGCACAGGGGGCGGAATGGCTACACCTTC.

V and J are TRBV5-4 and TRBJ2-7; 10 nucleotides agree with TRBD1. The CDR3 is 15 amino acids. V lost 4 bases and J lost 4; bases outside the gene matches: 8. Per germline, CDR1 SGHNT and CDR2 YYREEE (reference sequence). CDR3 amino acids: CASSLPGTGVYEQYF. The CDR3 DNA reads TGTGCCAGCAGCCTTCCCGGGACAGGGGTGTACGAGCAGTACTTC. The full variable domain, its missing parts supplied by reference TRBV5-4 and TRBJ2-7, is ETGVTQSPTHLIKTRGQQVTLRCSSQSGHNTVSWYQQALGQGPQFIFQYYREEENGRGNFPPRFSGLQFPNYSSELNVNALELDDSALYLCASSLPGTGVYEQYFGPGTRLTVT.

The chain links TRBV10-3 to TRBJ2-2; D may be TRBD2 (7 bases). Trimming removed 4 bases from V and 6 bases from J, with 15 bases in between. The CDR3 length is 15 residues. Germline V gene lookup returns CDR1 ENHRY and CDR2 SYGVKD. Here the CDR3 reads CAISVGGASPGELFF. As DNA, the CDR3 is TGTGCCATCAGTGTGGGGGGGGCCAGCCCCGGGGAGCTGTTTTTT.

The chain links TRBV5-1 to TRBJ2-3; 8 positions match TRBD1. CDR3 size: 17 residues. Germline assignment: CDR1 SGHRS and CDR2 YFSETQ. The J segment lost 1 base and the V segment lost 4 bases, leaving 11 bases of the junction unmatched. CDR3 in DNA: TGCGCCAGCAGCACCCGTACACAGGGGGTGGGCACAGATACGCAGTATTTT. This gives the protein CASSTRTQGVGTDTQYF.

The gene calls are TRBV28 and TRBJ2-5; 9 nucleotides match TRBD1. Germline V gives CDR1 MDHEN, CDR2 SYDVKM. Losses at the gene ends were 4 bases for V and 5 bases for J; bases not matched to a gene: 14. The CDR3 consists of 17 residues. CDR3 region: CASSSRSGQGIGETQYF. For the CDR3, the DNA is TGTGCCAGCAGTTCTCGGTCGGGACAGGGAATAGGGGAGACCCAGTACTTC.

The J gene is TRBJ1-2, the V gene TRBV7-3, with a weak D call TRBD1 (5 bases). This CDR3 spans 13 amino acids. Trimming removed 5 bases from V and 8 bases from J, with 15 bases in between. The germline CDR1 and CDR2 sequences are SGHTA and FQGTGA. The CDR3 nucleotides read TGTGCCAGCAGCCAGGGCCCCTTGTACGGCTACACCTTC. Protein: CASSQGPLYGYTF.

The CDR3 sequence: CASSGTSAYNEQFF. The CDR3 DNA reads as TGCGCCAGCAGTGGGACTAGCGCCTACAATGAGCAGTTCTTC. This chain uses TRBV23-1 with TRBJ2-1; 10 nucleotides match TRBD2. TRBV23-1 counts as an open reading frame of uncertain function. The CDR3 extends over 14 amino acids. V shed 5 bases and J 2 bases; nucleotides not matched to a gene: 0.

This sequence joins TRBV19 and TRBJ2-1; weak D call: TRBD1 (5 bases). The CDR3 consists of 12 residues. Germline loops: CDR1 LNHDA, CDR2 SQIVND (reference sequence). Trimming cost V 5 bases and J 10 bases, with 12 bases left between them. CDR3 loop: CASSSPGWEQFF. The CDR3 DNA is TGTGCCAGTAGTTCCCCAGGGTGGGAGCAGTTCTTC.